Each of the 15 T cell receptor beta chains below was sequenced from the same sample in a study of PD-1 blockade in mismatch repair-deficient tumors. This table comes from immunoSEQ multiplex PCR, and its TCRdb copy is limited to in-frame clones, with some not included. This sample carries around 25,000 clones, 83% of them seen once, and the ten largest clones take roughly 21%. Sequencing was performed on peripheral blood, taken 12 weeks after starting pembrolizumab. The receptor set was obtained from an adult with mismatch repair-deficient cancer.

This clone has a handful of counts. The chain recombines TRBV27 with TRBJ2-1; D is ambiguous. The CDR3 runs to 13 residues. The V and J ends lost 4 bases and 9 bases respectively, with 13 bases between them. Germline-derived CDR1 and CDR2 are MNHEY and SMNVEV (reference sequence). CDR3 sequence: CASSWTTEAEQFF. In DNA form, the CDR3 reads TGTGCCAGCAGTTGGACCACTGAGGCTGAGCAGTTCTTC.

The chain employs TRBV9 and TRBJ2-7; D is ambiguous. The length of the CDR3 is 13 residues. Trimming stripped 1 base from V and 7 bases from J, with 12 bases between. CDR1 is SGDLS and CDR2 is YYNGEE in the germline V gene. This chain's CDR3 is CASSVTPEREQYF. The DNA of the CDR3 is TGTGCCAGCAGCGTAACCCCCGAGAGGGAGCAGTACTTC.

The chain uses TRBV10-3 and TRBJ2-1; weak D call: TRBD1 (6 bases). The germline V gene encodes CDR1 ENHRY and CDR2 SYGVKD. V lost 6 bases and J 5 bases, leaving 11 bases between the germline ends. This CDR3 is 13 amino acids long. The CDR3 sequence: CAISSGTNNEQFF. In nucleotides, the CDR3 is TGTGCCATCAGCTCCGGGACAAACAATGAGCAGTTCTTC.

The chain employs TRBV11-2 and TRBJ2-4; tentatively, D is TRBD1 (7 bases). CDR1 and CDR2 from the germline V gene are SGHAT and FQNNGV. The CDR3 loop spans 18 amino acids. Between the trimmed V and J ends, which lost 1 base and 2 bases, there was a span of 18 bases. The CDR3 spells CASSLGGTAFRPKNIQYF. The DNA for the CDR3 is TGTGCCAGCAGCTTAGGCGGGACAGCCTTCCGGCCCAAAAACATTCAGTACTTC.

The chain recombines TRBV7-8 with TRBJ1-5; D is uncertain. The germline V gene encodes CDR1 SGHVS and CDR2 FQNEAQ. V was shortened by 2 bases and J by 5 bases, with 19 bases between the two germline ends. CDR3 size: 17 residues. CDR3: CASSLTPTRGSDQPQHF. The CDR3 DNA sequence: TGTGCCAGCAGCTTAACCCCTACTCGGGGAAGCGATCAGCCCCAGCATTTT.

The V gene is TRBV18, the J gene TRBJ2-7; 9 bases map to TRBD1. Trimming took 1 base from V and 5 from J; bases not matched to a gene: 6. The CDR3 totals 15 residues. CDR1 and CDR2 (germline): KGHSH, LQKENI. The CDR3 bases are TGTGCCAGCTCACCACTTGGGACAGGGCCTCACGAGCAGTACTTC. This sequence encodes CASSPLGTGPHEQYF.

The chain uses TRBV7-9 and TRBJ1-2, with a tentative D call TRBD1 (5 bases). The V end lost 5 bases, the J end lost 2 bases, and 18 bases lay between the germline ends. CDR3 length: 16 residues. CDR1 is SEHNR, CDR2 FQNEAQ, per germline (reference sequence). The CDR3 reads CASSTSTVSLNYGYTF. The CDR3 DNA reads TGTGCCAGCAGCACATCGACAGTAAGCCTGAACTATGGCTACACCTTC.

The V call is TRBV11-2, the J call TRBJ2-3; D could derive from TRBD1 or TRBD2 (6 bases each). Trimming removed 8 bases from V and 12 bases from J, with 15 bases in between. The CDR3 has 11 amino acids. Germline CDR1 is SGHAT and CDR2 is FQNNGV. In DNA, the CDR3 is TGTGCCAGCCGCTCCGGGGGCTCTCAGTATTTT. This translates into CASRSGGSQYF. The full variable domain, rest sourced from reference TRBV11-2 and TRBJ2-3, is EAGVAQSPRYKIIEKRQSVAFWCNPISGHATLYWYQQILGQGPKLLIQFQNNGVVDDSQLPKDRFSAERLKGVDSTLKIQPAKLEDSAVYLCASRSGGSQYFGPGTRLTVL.

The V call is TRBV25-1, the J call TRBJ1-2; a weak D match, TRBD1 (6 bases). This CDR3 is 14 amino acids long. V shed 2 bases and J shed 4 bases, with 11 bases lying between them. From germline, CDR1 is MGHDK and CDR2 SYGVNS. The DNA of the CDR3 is TGTGCCAGCAGTGAAACCAGGGGAGGCTATGGCTACACCTTC. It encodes CASSETRGGYGYTF.

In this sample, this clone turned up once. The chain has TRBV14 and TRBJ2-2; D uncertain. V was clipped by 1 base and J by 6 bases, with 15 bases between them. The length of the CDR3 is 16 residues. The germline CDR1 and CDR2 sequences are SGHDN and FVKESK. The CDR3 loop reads CASSQVVPAFAGELFF. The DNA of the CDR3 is TGTGCCAGCAGCCAAGTAGTACCAGCCTTCGCCGGGGAGCTGTTTTTT.

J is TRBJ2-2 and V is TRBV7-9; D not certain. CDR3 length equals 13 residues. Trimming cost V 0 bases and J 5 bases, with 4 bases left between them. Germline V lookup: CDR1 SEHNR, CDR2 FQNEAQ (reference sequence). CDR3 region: CASSLAGTGELFF. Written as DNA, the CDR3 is TGTGCCAGCAGCTTAGCGGGTACCGGGGAGCTGTTTTTT. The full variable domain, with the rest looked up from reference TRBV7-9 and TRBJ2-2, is DTGVSQNPRHKITKRGQNVTFRCDPISEHNRLYWYRQTLGQGPEFLTYFQNEAQLEKSRLLSDRFSAERPKGSFSTLEIQRTEQGDSAMYLCASSLAGTGELFFGEGSRLTVL.

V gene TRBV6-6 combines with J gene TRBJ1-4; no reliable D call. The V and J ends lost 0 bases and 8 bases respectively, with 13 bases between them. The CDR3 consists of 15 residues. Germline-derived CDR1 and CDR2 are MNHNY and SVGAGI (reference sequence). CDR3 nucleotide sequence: TGTGCCAGCAGTTACTCGGCGGGCTTGAGAGAAAAACTGTTTTTT. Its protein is CASSYSAGLREKLFF.

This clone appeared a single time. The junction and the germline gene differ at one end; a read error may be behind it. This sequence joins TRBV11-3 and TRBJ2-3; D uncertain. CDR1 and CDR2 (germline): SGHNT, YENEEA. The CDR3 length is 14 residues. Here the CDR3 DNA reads TGTGCCAGCAGCCTAGACTCACTCGCAGATACGCAGTATTTT. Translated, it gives CASSLDSLADTQYF.

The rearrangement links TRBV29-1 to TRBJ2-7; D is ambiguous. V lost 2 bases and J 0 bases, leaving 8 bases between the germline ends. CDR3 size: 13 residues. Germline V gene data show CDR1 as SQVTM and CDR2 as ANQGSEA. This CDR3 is CSVETSTSYEQYF. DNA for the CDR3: TGCAGCGTTGAAACCAGTACCTCCTACGAGCAGTACTTC.

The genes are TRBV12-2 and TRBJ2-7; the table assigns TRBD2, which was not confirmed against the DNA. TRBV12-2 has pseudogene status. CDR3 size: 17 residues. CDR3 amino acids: CASRLARRTSGGYEQYF. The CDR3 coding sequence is TGTGCAAGTCGCTTAGCCCGGCGGACTAGTGGAGGATACGAGCAGTACTTC.